This TCR beta chain was found in a study of cytomegalovirus exposure and HLA in healthy donors. This clone was found once. Its matching antigen is unknown. Per germline, CDR1 MDHEN and CDR2 SYDVKM. This CDR3 region has 16 residues. With 0 bases removed from V and 1 base from J, the gap between germline ends came to 10 bases. Vbeta (60) and Jbeta (13) primers were used in the PCR. The assay was immunoSEQ multiplex PCR, and TCRdb's table has in-frame clones only and misses some. The sample carries tens of thousands of clones, nearly 80% recorded once. General study results and limits: Some highly shared sequence variants likely arose as a pipeline artifact. Roughly even sequencing depth across donors was the assumption behind the presence/absence analyses.

The sample taken for sequencing was PBMCs. The receptor comes from a woman in her thirties or forties in good health and CMV-seropositive. The V gene is TRBV28, the J gene TRBJ1-5; a possible D gene is TRBD1 (6 bases). CDR3 in DNA: TGTGCCAGCAGTTTATGGCAGGGGCGAAGCAATCAGCCCCAGCATTTT. Protein product: CASSLWQGRSNQPQHF. The variable domain in full, with the rest retrieved from reference TRBV28 and TRBJ1-5, is DVKVTQSSRYLVKRTGEKVFLECVQDMDHENMFWYRQDPGLGLRLIYFSYDVKMKEKGDIPEGYSVSREKKERFSLILESASTNQTSMYLCASSLWQGRSNQPQHFGDGTRLSIL.